These 26 T cell receptor beta chains originate from one sample sequenced in a study of T cell responses to AZD1222 COVID-19 vaccine (dated by TCRdb to the early 2020s). Library construction relied on the immunoSEQ multiplex PCR assay. TCRdb stores this immuneACCESS table with in-frame sequences only. Part of the clones is absent; in the studies checked, under half of the shortfall reflects unresolved V genes, and no reason is known for the rest. Recorded for this sample are 150,000 to 200,000 clones; 88% of them occurred a single time. The ten largest clones capture about 25% of the sample. The time point label corresponds to: about 28 days (+/-7) after the second vaccine dose. The sample consisted of peripheral blood, taken 28 days after the second AZD1222 dose. These receptors all come from an adult who received the AZD1222 COVID-19 vaccine.

The V call is TRBV10-3, the J call TRBJ2-6; D unresolved. The CDR3 has 17 amino acids. The germline V gene encodes CDR1 ENHRY and CDR2 SYGVKD. V lost 9 bases and J 2 bases, leaving 20 bases between the germline ends. The CDR3 nucleotides are TGTGCCATAAGCCCCGACCTGGGTGACCCTGGGGCCAACGTCCTGACTTTC. As protein: CAISPDLGDPGANVLTF.

The chain couples TRBV12-3 or TRBV12-4 to TRBJ1-2; TRBD1 aligns across 9 bases. Trimming took 6 bases from V and 4 from J; bases not matched to a gene: 3. The CDR3 runs to 13 residues. CDR3 protein: CASSRGQGYGYTF. The CDR3 nucleotides read TGTGCCAGCAGCAGGGGACAGGGCTATGGCTACACCTTC.

The chain uses TRBV4-2 and TRBJ2-1; 12 bases align to TRBD2. The CDR3 runs 17 residues. Germline CDR1 reads LGHNA; CDR2 reads YNFKEQ. J gave up 7 bases and V 1 base, and 8 bases lay outside the gene matches. The CDR3 DNA sequence: TGTGCCAGCAGCCAAGGAGATACTAGCGGGAGGCGGAATGAGCAGTTCTTC. Encoded protein: CASSQGDTSGRRNEQFF.

The chain carries TRBV27 and TRBJ1-5, with D perhaps TRBD1 (6 bases). From germline, CDR1 is MNHEY and CDR2 SMNVEV (reference sequence). This CDR3 has 15 amino acids. V gave up 3 bases and J gave up 2 bases, with 11 bases separating them. The DNA of the CDR3 is TGTGCCAGCAGTTTTGTCAGGGGTGGCAATCAGCCCCAGCATTTT. It translates to CASSFVRGGNQPQHF.

The V and J genes are TRBV7-8 and TRBJ2-7, with 8 nucleotides matching TRBD2. V trimming: 1 base; J trimming: 0 bases; junction bases outside the gene matches: 5. Germline CDR1 is SGHVS and CDR2 is FQNEAQ. CDR3 length: 16 amino acids. The CDR3 DNA reads TGTGCCAGCAGCTTAGAACTAGCGGCGAGCTCCTACGAGCAGTACTTC. Residues: CASSLELAASSYEQYF.

The chain has TRBV9 and TRBJ2-3, with D tentatively TRBD2 (7 bases). V dropped 4 bases and J dropped 7 bases, with 19 bases sitting between them. The germline gives CDR1 SGDLS, CDR2 YYNGEE. This CDR3 has 15 amino acids. CDR3 nucleotide sequence: TGTGCCAGCAGCACGCTAGGGGGGGCGGGGAATACGCAGTATTTT. Translating it yields CASSTLGGAGNTQYF.

As DNA, the CDR3 is TGTGCCAGCAGCTTAGGCTCCGGCCCCAGTAAGTTCTTC. Translated: CASSLGSGPSKFF. The genes are TRBV7-2 and TRBJ2-1; no clear D gene. V lost 1 base and J lost 14, with 15 bases in between. This CDR3 spans 13 amino acids. From germline, CDR1 is SGHTA and CDR2 FQGNSA.

The J gene is TRBJ2-3, the V gene TRBV27; 8 nucleotides align to TRBD2. This CDR3 spans 15 amino acids. The junction had 3 bases not matched to a gene; V was cut back by 3 bases and J by 1 base. Germline CDR1 and CDR2: MNHEY and SMNVEV (reference sequence). The CDR3: CASSFLTSGTDTQYF. The CDR3 bases are TGTGCCAGCAGTTTCCTGACTAGCGGCACAGATACGCAGTATTTT.

J is TRBJ2-1 and V is TRBV18; D might be TRBD1 or TRBD2, each matching 5 bases. The CDR3 has 16 amino acids. Germline V CDR1 and CDR2: KGHSH, LQKENI. V was cut by 4 bases and J by 0 bases, with 13 bases left in between. CDR3 amino acids: CASSRNAGSSYNEQFF. CDR3 sequence (DNA): TGTGCCAGCTCACGAAACGCAGGGAGCTCCTACAATGAGCAGTTCTTC.

The chain links TRBV30 to TRBJ2-7, with 15 bases that match TRBD2. The CDR3 spans 19 residues. Losses at the gene ends were 2 bases for V and 0 bases for J; bases not matched to a gene: 11. CDR1 and CDR2 from the germline V gene are GTSNPN and SVGIG (reference sequence). In DNA form, the CDR3 reads TGTGCCTGGAGTCCACCGGGACTAGCGGGAGGCCACAGCTCCTACGAGCAGTACTTC. This codes for CAWSPPGLAGGHSSYEQYF.

This clone was seen only a few times. The V call is TRBV6-2 or TRBV6-3, the J call TRBJ2-7; D unresolved. Germline lookup yields CDR1 MNHEY and CDR2 SVGEGT. Trimming shortened V by 0 bases and J by 7 bases, and 16 bases separated the two germline ends. The CDR3 length is 15 residues. DNA for the CDR3: TGTGCCAGCAGTTACTCGCAAGCCCCCCCGCGGGAGCAGTACTTC. Translated, it gives CASSYSQAPPREQYF.

This chain joins TRBV28 and TRBJ1-5, with 7 positions matching TRBD1. The CDR3 has 15 amino acids. The trim removed 5 bases at V and 7 bases at J, leaving 11 bases unmatched. From germline, CDR1 is MDHEN and CDR2 SYDVKM. The CDR3 region is CASSPQGGARQPQHF. The CDR3 bases are TGTGCCAGCAGTCCCCAGGGGGGGGCGAGGCAGCCCCAGCATTTT. Complete variable domain (other parts from reference TRBV28 and TRBJ1-5): DVKVTQSSRYLVKRTGEKVFLECVQDMDHENMFWYRQDPGLGLRLIYFSYDVKMKEKGDIPEGYSVSREKKERFSLILESASTNQTSMYLCASSPQGGARQPQHFGDGTRLSIL.

The chain has TRBV7-2 and TRBJ2-1; D may be TRBD1 (6 bases). The CDR3 spans 13 residues. CDR1 is SGHTA, CDR2 FQGNSA, per germline. Between the trimmed V and J ends, which lost 5 bases and 6 bases, there was a span of 11 bases. The CDR3 DNA reads as TGTGCCAGCAGCGATGGACAGCCCAATGAGCAGTTCTTC. It translates to CASSDGQPNEQFF.

V is TRBV28 and J is TRBJ1-2, with D tentatively TRBD1 (5 bases). The ends were cut back, 7 bases at V and 7 bases at J, with 19 bases in the middle. The germline V gene encodes CDR1 MDHEN and CDR2 SYDVKM. The CDR3 runs 14 residues. The chain's CDR3 is CASTRSGGETGYTF. The CDR3 coding sequence is TGTGCCAGCACCCGATCGGGGGGAGAGACTGGCTACACCTTC.

With respect to this clone: At the DNA level, this CDR3 is encoded by other sequences in the same sample as well. V is TRBV6-5 and J is TRBJ1-5; possibly TRBD1 for D (5 bases). The V gene lost 0 bases and the J gene lost 6 bases, with 12 bases spanning the gap. The CDR3 consists of 15 residues. Germline lookup yields CDR1 MNHEY and CDR2 SVGAGI. This CDR3 reads CASSYSGQGGQPQHF. The CDR3 DNA sequence: TGTGCCAGCAGTTACTCTGGGCAGGGCGGTCAGCCCCAGCATTTT.

The gene calls are TRBV6-5 and TRBJ2-1, with D perhaps matching TRBD1 or TRBD2 (5 bases each). The germline gives CDR1 MNHEY, CDR2 SVGAGI. The germline V and J ends were trimmed by 8 bases and 8 bases, with 22 bases remaining between them. The CDR3 consists of 15 residues. CDR3 amino acids: CASGLRDRPEDEQFF. As DNA, the CDR3 is TGTGCCAGCGGTCTCCGGGACCGACCGGAGGATGAGCAGTTCTTC.

The chain joins TRBV9 to TRBJ2-5, with D possibly TRBD2 on 6 matching bases. The CDR3 runs 16 residues. The ends were cut back, 2 bases at V and 2 bases at J, with 16 bases in the middle. Germline V gene data show CDR1 as SGDLS and CDR2 as YYNGEE. CDR3 sequence reads: CASSVDTGVRQETQYF. The CDR3, as DNA: TGTGCCAGCAGCGTGGATACGGGGGTCCGGCAAGAGACCCAGTACTTC.

The CDR3 spells CASSQRTTYEQYF. CDR3 DNA sequence: TGTGCCAGCAGCCAGAGGACCACCTACGAGCAGTACTTC. The chain uses TRBV3-1 (or the pseudogene TRBV3-2) and TRBJ2-7; no clear D gene. Per the germline V gene, CDR1 is LGHDT and CDR2 is YNNKEL (reference sequence). V gave up 3 bases and J gave up 2 bases, with 8 bases separating them. The CDR3 contains 13 residues.

The rearrangement uses TRBV3-1 (or the pseudogene TRBV3-2) and TRBJ2-2; TRBD1 matches at 10 bases. The V segment lost 4 bases and the J segment 4 bases; nucleotides outside the gene matches: 6. Germline loops: CDR1 LGHDT, CDR2 YNNKEL (reference sequence). The CDR3 consists of 16 residues. CDR3 DNA sequence: TGTGCCAGCAGCCCCGACAGGGGGCGCGTCACCGGGGAGCTGTTTTTT. This translates into CASSPDRGRVTGELFF.

The chain couples TRBV27 to TRBJ2-3; 7 nucleotides line up with TRBD2. V gave up 6 bases and J gave up 6 bases; unmatched junction bases: 18. CDR1 MNHEY and CDR2 SMNVEV come from the germline V gene (reference sequence). This CDR3 contains 17 residues. CDR3 residues: CASRIRLADPGADTQYF. The CDR3 nucleotides are TGTGCCAGCAGAATAAGACTAGCTGACCCCGGGGCCGATACGCAGTATTTT.

The chain joins TRBV23-1 to TRBJ2-7; D unclear. TRBV23-1 counts as an open reading frame of uncertain function. The CDR3 is 11 residues long. V dropped 8 bases and J dropped 3 bases, with 8 bases sitting between them. The CDR3 loop is CASRSYYEQYF. The CDR3 nucleotides read TGCGCCAGCCGAAGCTACTACGAGCAGTACTTC.

The chain links TRBV27 to TRBJ2-7; 8 positions match TRBD2. Trimming took 7 bases from V and 6 from J; bases not matched to a gene: 14. The germline CDR1 and CDR2 sequences are MNHEY and SMNVEV (reference sequence). The CDR3 runs to 15 residues. CDR3 residues: CASTPGSSGKVEQYF. CDR3 DNA sequence: TGTGCCAGCACCCCTGGGAGTAGCGGGAAGGTCGAGCAGTACTTC.

V and J are TRBV6-4 and TRBJ1-6; D gene unclear. The germline CDR1 and CDR2 sequences are MRHNA and SNTAGT. The CDR3 consists of 13 residues. Trimming took off 10 bases at V and 7 bases at J, with 14 bases between the two ends. The CDR3 DNA reads TGTGCCACCCGGCTTGGGCCCAATTCACCCCTCCACTTT. Residues: CATRLGPNSPLHF.

The chain uses TRBV18 and TRBJ2-5, with 7 positions matching TRBD2. CDR3 length: 15 amino acids. Per the germline V gene, CDR1 is KGHSH and CDR2 is LQKENI. V lost 3 bases and J lost 1; bases outside the gene matches: 5. CDR3: CASSPDRGVQETQYF. DNA of the CDR3: TGTGCCAGCTCACCCGACCGGGGGGTCCAAGAGACCCAGTACTTC.

The chain carries TRBV19 and TRBJ2-1; possibly TRBD1 for D (6 bases). Deletions cut 6 bases from V and 0 bases from J, with 12 bases between. The CDR3 has 15 amino acids. In germline, CDR1 is LNHDA, CDR2 SQIVND (reference sequence). The CDR3 nucleotides read TGTGCCAGTAGAATGGACAGAAGCTCCTACAATGAGCAGTTCTTC. This translates into CASRMDRSSYNEQFF.

On this clone: In the same sample, other DNA sequences code for this CDR3. The V call is TRBV6-2 or TRBV6-3, the J call TRBJ2-1, with 12 nucleotides matching TRBD2. V shed 5 bases and J 4 bases; nucleotides not matched to a gene: 3. The CDR3 runs 15 residues. Per the germline V gene, CDR1 is MNHEY and CDR2 is SVGEGT. This chain's CDR3 is CASSPLAGGYNEQFF. CDR3 sequence (DNA): TGTGCCAGCAGTCCCCTAGCGGGAGGGTACAATGAGCAGTTCTTC.